The present TCR beta chain was sequenced within a study of blood T cell repertoires in COVID-19. Using immunoSEQ multiplex PCR, the repertoire was profiled, and TCRdb retains in-frame clones only, with some absent. Of approximately 200,000 clones listed, approximately 85% were seen once; the top ten hold about 11%. The material sequenced was PBMCs or T cells enriched from blood (not recorded which). The receptor comes from a man between 35 and 55 years old who had recovered from COVID-19.

CDR3 coding DNA: TGTGCCAGCAGTGAAGACGATGGGACAGCCAGCTATGGCTACACCTTC. It translates to CASSEDDGTASYGYTF. V gene TRBV2 combines with J gene TRBJ1-2, with TRBD1 identical over 7 bases. V lost 1 base to trimming and J lost 4 bases; unmatched junction nucleotides: 9. Germline V gene data show CDR1 as SNHLY and CDR2 as FYNNEI. CDR3 length equals 16 residues.